The sequence of this T cell receptor (beta chain) was determined in a study of cytomegalovirus exposure and HLA in healthy donors (dated by TCRdb to 2015 to 2018). Regarding the complete study: An earlier analysis of more than 550 of the donors reported under 300 Gb of sequence data and 117 million unique TCR beta sequences obtained from roughly 180 million T cells. An early release covering just under 650 HLA-typed donors comprised about 310 gigabases of sequencing data and 65 million to 100 million unique TCR sequences. Among the roughly 430 genotyped donors, about 85% belonged to the genetic ancestry cluster associated with self-reported Caucasian donors. The study aimed to test whether signatures of past pathogen exposure could be identified by cataloging public T cell receptors. The T cell repertoires of roughly 660 subjects were profiled by immunosequencing and related to cytomegalovirus serostatus. Along with the roughly 710-subject first cohort, a separate validation cohort of over a hundred different subjects was used. To predict cytomegalovirus infection status, the study combined high-throughput TCR immunosequencing, statistical association of individual TCRs with disease status, and machine learning. To study patterns of TCR occurrence, a later analysis re-analyzed previously published TCR beta repertoires from 666 donors and added high-resolution HLA genotyping. Rather than drawing on any new phenotypic data, the later analysis identified candidate immune exposures from TCR beta sequences and the way those sequences occurred across donors. An earlier analysis of around 640 of the donors used high-throughput TCR beta sequencing to judge whether each TCR beta V gene segment behaved as functional or pseudogenic. Donor age, sex, ethnicity and CMV serostatus were compiled alongside the repertoire data. A later genetic analysis took genome-wide SNP genotypes for about three fifths of the roughly 670 donors and used that subset as a discovery cohort. All discovery cohort repertoires had been generated using a single sequencing platform. Class I and class II HLA loci were covered by the typing at four-digit resolution. Typing coverage varied by locus: roughly 620-640 donors for A, B, C, DRB1 and DQB1; under 550 for DQA1; around 570 for DPA1; roughly 450 for DPB1. Because of strong linkage in the cohort, roughly 5 DR-DQ haplotypes were treated as single units for association and clustering. Among about 360 genotyped donors of the cohort, an average of about 240,000 unique TCR beta nucleotide sequences were sequenced per donor, 15% to 20% of them non-productive.

V trim: 5 bases; J trim: 6 bases; unmatched bases: 4. From the germline V gene, CDR1 is SQVTM and CDR2 is ANQGSEA. The CDR3, cysteine through phenylalanine, is 12 amino acids long. CDR3 DNA is the only sequence kept; it has 36 bases, read in frame from the first base. About this clone: No antigen is known for it.

The investigation overall reported the following: Most TCR sequences were seen in very few donors, while some public TCRs were found in many individuals. In a later analysis, TCR association rates were found to vary across HLA loci, with the most associated TCRs seen for DRB1 alleles and the fewest for HLA-C alleles. According to a later analysis, most CMV-associated TCR beta chains appeared to be HLA-restricted, and the HLA associations seemed to be driven largely by CMV exposure. The classifier was reported to diagnose cytomegalovirus status with high specificity and sensitivity in both the original cohort and the validation cohort. Some IMGT-functional V segments, including TRBV6-2 and TRBV6-3, could not be told apart with the 87-base-pair reads, so those segments were excluded. A further reported finding was that TCR beta sequences accurately predicted the HLA-A and HLA-B alleles for most subjects in the first cohort. Correlated functional status among segregating V segments might be attributable to linkage disequilibrium, but an unknown experimental factor could not be ruled out. HLA typing was unavailable for some donors at each locus, so association tests used only the typed subset. Several of the top co-occurrence clusters appeared to be linked to parvovirus B19, influenza, CMV and Epstein-Barr virus, according to a later analysis. A few of the identified cytomegalovirus-associated TCR beta chains were confirmed in vitro to be specific for cytomegalovirus antigens. The presence/absence analyses assumed that sequencing depth was roughly uniform across donors, and that assumption may not be true. In a later genetic analysis, fewer N-insertions in productive TCRs were reported among donors in an Asian-associated ancestry cluster than the roughly 700-donor mean. A group of highly shared sequence variants was considered likely to be a technical artifact of the sequencing pipeline. This cohort had only TCR beta chains sequenced, and the lack of alpha or paired-chain data limited which features could be detected. According to the authors, the approach could potentially be generalized to other disease states and immunological phenotypes. In an earlier analysis of some 550 of the donors, most TCR beta V segments were observed in productive rearrangements about 87% or about 30% of the time, broadly matching IMGT annotations. V-gene and J-gene trimming of TCR beta chains was associated with a missense DCLRE1C variant in a later genetic analysis, and the association was replicated in an independent cohort. For the cohort, immune exposure information was limited to CMV serostatus. Because counts were too low, approximately 18 rarely observed V segments, including chromosome 9 orphons, were excluded from the earlier analysis of 500 to 700 of the donors. When HLA alleles, especially DR and DQ, strongly co-occurred, attributing TCR associations to individual alleles was difficult. The study listed 150 to 200 TCR beta chains as associated with cytomegalovirus. In a later analysis, about 16,000 TCR beta sequences were associated with specific HLA alleles at a false discovery rate of 0.05. In a later analysis, HLA-associated TCR beta chains were found to be more clonally expanded and to have lower generation probabilities than equally common non-associated chains.

Receptors were amplified or captured by the immunoSEQ multiplex PCR assay. A mixture of 60 forward primers for TCR Vbeta segments and 13 reverse primers for TCR Jbeta segments was used in the multiplex PCR. The CDR3 region of rearranged TCR beta genes was amplified from genomic DNA with a multiplex PCR assay. The amplified TCR beta libraries were sequenced on the Illumina HiSeq System as 87-base-pair reads. As for the original processing: In a later analysis, around 80 million unique TCR beta chains were counted across the approximately 670 repertoires, and approximately 11 million of these chains were shared by at least two donors. To remove PCR and sequencing errors, raw reads were error-corrected and collapsed into unique sequences using a nearest-neighbor algorithm that merged closely related sequences. To assign V, D and J gene segments, CDR3 sequences were aligned to IMGT reference sequences. For a sequence to be retained, a match of at least six nucleotides to both a V gene segment and a J gene segment was required. A rearrangement counted as productive if the CDR3 had no stop codons and remained in frame with V and J, and every other rearrangement counted as non-productive. Following IMGT convention, CDR3 was defined as the stretch from the second conserved V-encoded cysteine to the conserved J-encoded phenylalanine. The earlier analysis of about 560 of the donors excluded any sequence lacking an unambiguous match to a single V gene segment. In an earlier analysis of 587 of the donors, a V segment was called functional when productive rearrangements were above 56.7%, and segregating when the standard deviation between donors exceeded 5%. A statistical classification framework was built to diagnose cytomegalovirus status from the catalog of TCR beta chain sequences. In a later analysis, V and J genes were assigned by comparing TCR nucleotide sequences against IMGT/GENE-DB human TR gene sequences. A later analysis assigned CDR3 sequences and most-parsimonious VDJ recombination scenarios with the TCRdist pipeline. In a later analysis, each TCR beta chain was defined by its CDR3 amino acid sequence together with its V-gene family, and reads without a unique V-gene family were excluded. In a later analysis, around 600 highly shared, low-generation-probability nucleotide sequences were removed to address suspected cross-contamination and a sequencing artifact. In a later analysis, a clonal expansion index for each public chain was calculated from normalized within-repertoire ranks of inferred template counts. In a later analysis, generation probabilities were computed with a VDJ recombination model fitted to out-of-frame rearrangements, and the resulting probabilities were checked against IGoR. In a later analysis, hypergeometric tests were used to score TCR-TCR, TCR-HLA and TCR-CMV co-occurrence, with a repertoire-size bias correction applied to TCR pairs. To estimate false discovery rates, a later analysis permuted the HLA or CMV assignments 20 times. In a later analysis, co-occurring TCRs were grouped using DBSCAN, with TCRdist sequence similarity added in when clustering inside HLA-allele-positive subsets. Co-occurrence clustering excluded repertoires with fewer than 30,000 or more than 120,000 public chains, plus five with anomalous nucleotide sharing. In its TCRdb copy, this immuneACCESS table keeps in-frame sequences only and misses some clones. Where compared with another copy, unresolved V genes explain less than half of these, and the others have no known cause. From that table come the V and J calls and clone size; the DNA was used to work out D and trimming. In this sample's table one finds 65,000 to 85,000 clones. The ten largest clones represent approximately 1.4% of the sample.

In total, about 650 healthy bone marrow donors made up the cohort. At the time of sampling, all cohort members were nominally healthy, though unrecorded immune exposures were likely present. The donor tested CMV seronegative and was one of the 352 seronegative cohort members. Every donor gave a peripheral blood sample, and the peripheral blood mononuclear cells from that sample were used for TCR beta sequencing. Genomic DNA extraction from the blood cell samples was performed with the Qiagen DNeasy Blood Extraction Kit. The receptor was derived from an older woman in good health and CMV-seronegative. Sequenced sample: PBMCs. The rearrangement joined TRBV29-1 to TRBJ2-3, with 8 bases aligning to TRBD2. Read as DNA, the sequence is TGCAGCGTTAGCGGGAGTTCGGATACGCAGTATTTT. Its protein product is CSVSGSSDTQYF.